The 6 T cell receptor beta chains below were found in one sample sequenced in a study of graft-versus-host responses after intestinal transplantation. Their target antigens are unknown. Some clones are missing from TCRdb's copy, which holds only in-frame ones; the method was immunoSEQ multiplex PCR. The sample holds about 120,000 clones, 75% to 95% seen once. This specimen consisted of unstimulated CD4+ T cells sorted from spleen or lymph node cells, obtained before intestinal transplant. All receptors derive from a human donor who received an intestinal transplant.

The chain combines TRBV11-2 with TRBJ1-1; D remains unclear. Germline V lookup: CDR1 SGHAT, CDR2 FQNNGV. The CDR3 runs to 13 residues. Trimming cost V 0 bases and J 7 bases, with 9 bases left between them. The CDR3 DNA reads as TGTGCCAGCAGCTTAGAGTCGTACAGTGAAGCTTTCTTT. As protein: CASSLESYSEAFF. The variable domain in full, completed from reference TRBV11-2 and TRBJ1-1, reads EAGVAQSPRYKIIEKRQSVAFWCNPISGHATLYWYQQILGQGPKLLIQFQNNGVVDDSQLPKDRFSAERLKGVDSTLKIQPAKLEDSAVYLCASSLESYSEAFFGQGTRLTVV.

This clone was seen a handful of times. V usage is TRBV11-3 and J usage is TRBJ2-7; 10 bases fit TRBD2. The CDR3 is made up of 15 amino acids. Trimming cost V 3 bases and J 0 bases; bases outside gene matches: 2. Germline loops: CDR1 SGHNT, CDR2 YENEEA. DNA of the CDR3: TGTGCCAGCAGCTTGTCTAGCGGGAGCTCCTACGAGCAGTACTTC. As protein: CASSLSSGSSYEQYF. Filled out from reference TRBV11-3 and TRBJ2-7, the complete variable domain reads EAGVVQSPRYKIIEKKQPVAFWCNPISGHNTLYWYLQNLGQGPELLIRYENEEAVDDSQLPKDRFSAERLKGVDSTLKIQPAELGDSAVYLCASSLSSGSSYEQYFGPGTRLTVT.

The chain has TRBV7-2 and TRBJ1-1; the match to TRBD1 covers 8 bases. Trimming cost V 2 bases and J 4 bases; bases outside gene matches: 6. The CDR3 covers 15 residues. Germline V lookup: CDR1 SGHTA, CDR2 FQGNSA. CDR3 bases: TGTGCCAGCAGCTTACAGGGGGCGTCGGGCACTGAAGCTTTCTTT. This translates into CASSLQGASGTEAFF. Together with reference TRBV7-2 and TRBJ1-1, the CDR3 gives the full variable domain: GAGVSQSPSNKVTEKGKDVELRCDPISGHTALYWYRQSLGQGLEFLIYFQGNSAPDKSGLPSDRFSAERTGGSVSTLTIQRTQQEDSAVYLCASSLQGASGTEAFFGQGTRLTVV.

This clone was seen just once. The rearrangement joins TRBV18 to TRBJ1-2, with 9 nucleotides matching TRBD1. Germline V gene lookup returns CDR1 KGHSH and CDR2 LQKENI. V lost 3 bases to trimming and J lost 3 bases; unmatched junction nucleotides: 5. The CDR3 is 15 residues long. The CDR3 DNA reads as TGTGCCAGCTCACCTTCTACAGGGGGCGACTATGGCTACACCTTC. Amino acid sequence: CASSPSTGGDYGYTF.

The CDR3 loop reads CAWTGVNEKLFF. In DNA, the CDR3 is TGTGCCTGGACAGGGGTTAATGAAAAACTGTTTTTT. J is TRBJ1-4 and V is TRBV30; D is perhaps TRBD1 (6 bases). Germline CDR1 and CDR2: GTSNPN and SVGIG (reference sequence). The CDR3 contains 12 residues. Trimming removed 4 bases from V and 4 bases from J, with 7 bases in between.

V gene TRBV11-2 combines with J gene TRBJ2-7; 7 nucleotides align to TRBD1. V shed 5 bases, J shed 2 bases, and the junction held 9 bases outside the gene matches. CDR1 and CDR2 from the germline V gene are SGHAT and FQNNGV. This CDR3 is built from 15 residues. DNA of the CDR3: TGTGCCAGCAGCGAGGGACAGCTAATAACCTACGAGCAGTACTTC. It codes for CASSEGQLITYEQYF.